These 28 T cell receptor beta chains came from one sample sequenced in a study of T cell repertoires in cytomegalovirus infection (dated by TCRdb to the late 2010s). The instrument was an Illumina HiSeq 1500. TCRdb ran its own pipeline on the public reads, namely fastp trimming at Q25 and MiXCR clone calling, and kept in-frame beta chains. Entries that share a CDR3 protein sequence are merged under the most common genes and DNA. For this sample there are roughly 77,000 distinct CDR3 sequences; about 4% appear just once. The ten largest clones take up roughly 22% of the sample. Input material: PBMCs. The receptors come from a human donor in good health (CMV status not recorded). Some clones in this sample may be carry-over from other donors' samples.

This clonotype was seen ten or more times. The chain joins TRBV29-1 to TRBJ2-5; D call uncertain. The CDR3 covers 12 residues. Trimming took off 5 bases at V and 5 bases at J, with 12 bases between the two ends. CDR1 and CDR2 from the germline V gene are SQVTM and ANQGSEA. The CDR3 DNA is TGCAGCGTTTCACTGGCGAAGGAGACCCAGTACTTC. Its translation: CSVSLAKETQYF.

This clonotype has a count of ten or more. The chain uses TRBV11-3 and TRBJ2-7; the D call may be TRBD1 or TRBD2 (6 bases each). V was shortened by 5 bases and J by 5 bases, with 16 bases between the two germline ends. The CDR3 has 14 residues. The germline CDR1 and CDR2 sequences are SGHNT and YENEEA. This chain's CDR3 is CASSLGGRTHEQYF. CDR3 coding DNA: TGTGCCAGCAGCCTAGGGGGGAGGACCCACGAGCAGTACTTC.

This clonotype was counted at least ten times. V gene TRBV7-2 combines with J gene TRBJ2-1; TRBD2 agrees at 7 bases. V shed 5 bases and J 6 bases; nucleotides not matched to a gene: 16. Looked up from germline, CDR1 is SGHTA and CDR2 is FQGNSA. This CDR3 region has 17 residues. CDR3 nucleotide sequence: TGTGCCAGCAGCCCGCCCTGGGGACTATCGTCGTTCAATGAGCAGTTCTTC. Translated, it gives CASSPPWGLSSFNEQFF.

This clonotype was recorded at least ten times. The chain recombines TRBV7-6 with TRBJ2-4; 10 bases map to TRBD2. The CDR3 extends over 14 amino acids. The V gene end was trimmed by 5 bases and the J gene end by 4 bases; junction bases not matched to a gene: 2. CDR1 SGHVS and CDR2 FNYEAQ come from the germline V gene. The CDR3 bases are TGTGCCAGCAGCGCTAGCGGGAGTAAAAACATTCAGTACTTC. Protein: CASSASGSKNIQYF.

This clonotype was counted at least ten times. The V and J genes are TRBV7-6 and TRBJ2-6; D is unresolved. This CDR3 contains 18 residues. V dropped 4 bases and J dropped 2 bases, with 18 bases sitting between them. Germline assignment: CDR1 SGHVS and CDR2 FNYEAQ. The DNA of the CDR3 is TGTGCCAGCAGCTCTAGTCGAGTTGTGGGGACTGGGGCCAACGTCCTGACTTTC. This sequence encodes CASSSSRVVGTGANVLTF. The full variable domain, completed using reference TRBV7-6 and TRBJ2-6, is GAGVSQSPRYKVTKRGQDVALRCDPISGHVSLYWYRQALGQGPEFLTYFNYEAQQDKSGLPNDRFSAERPEGSISTLTIQRTEQRDSAMYRCASSSSRVVGTGANVLTFGAGSRLTVL.

This clonotype came up many times. V is TRBV6-1 and J is TRBJ1-2; D is possibly TRBD1 (6 bases). The CDR3 totals 13 residues. Germline lookup yields CDR1 MNHNS and CDR2 SASEGT. The ends were cut back, 8 bases at V and 4 bases at J, with 14 bases in the middle. CDR3 amino acids: CASGAGGVYGYTF. The CDR3 DNA follows: TGTGCCAGCGGGGCCGGGGGCGTCTATGGCTACACCTTC.

Many counts were recorded for this clonotype. CDR3 loop: CASSYRPGTQETQYF. CDR3 DNA sequence: TGTGCCAGCAGCTACAGGCCGGGGACCCAAGAGACCCAGTACTTC. The chain links TRBV7-2 to TRBJ2-5; perhaps D is TRBD1 or TRBD2 (5 bases each). The CDR3 extends over 15 amino acids. From germline, CDR1 is SGHTA and CDR2 FQGNSA. V shed 4 bases and J shed 1 base, with 13 bases lying between them.

This clonotype was seen repeatedly, ten times or more. V is TRBV6-1 and J is TRBJ1-4, with D uncertain. V lost 5 bases and J lost 10, with 8 bases in between. Per the germline V gene, CDR1 is MNHNS and CDR2 is SASEGT. The CDR3 runs to 11 residues. The CDR3 DNA is TGTGCCAGCAGTTACGGTGGAAAACTGTTTTTT. It encodes CASSYGGKLFF.

This clonotype appeared a single time. This sequence may be a read error, since a much larger clone differs from it by one base. This chain links TRBV6-6 with TRBJ1-3; D not certain. Trimming took 6 bases from V and 7 from J, leaving 10 bases between them. The CDR3 runs 12 residues. From germline, CDR1 is MNHNY and CDR2 SVGAGI (reference sequence). CDR3 sequence: CASREGRNTIYF. The CDR3 bases are TGTGCCAGCAGGGAAGGAAGGAACACCATATATTTT.

This clonotype occurred many times. The chain employs TRBV7-2 and TRBJ2-1, with D hard to call. The CDR3 loop spans 14 amino acids. In germline, CDR1 is SGHTA, CDR2 FQGNSA. V dropped 5 bases and J dropped 2 bases, with 10 bases sitting between them. The CDR3, as DNA: TGTGCCAGCAGCCGAAATCCTCCCTACAATGAGCAGTTCTTC. Protein sequence: CASSRNPPYNEQFF. Drawing the rest from reference TRBV7-2 and TRBJ2-1, the complete variable domain is GAGVSQSPSNKVTEKGKDVELRCDPISGHTALYWYRQSLGQGLEFLIYFQGNSAPDKSGLPSDRFSAERTGGSVSTLTIQRTQQEDSAVYLCASSRNPPYNEQFFGPGTRLTVL.

At least ten counts were recorded for this clonotype. The chain employs TRBV7-2 and TRBJ2-3; TRBD2 aligns across 7 bases. Per the germline V gene, CDR1 is SGHTA and CDR2 is FQGNSA. The CDR3 is made up of 14 amino acids. Trimming cost V 0 bases and J 5 bases; bases outside gene matches: 2. The CDR3 spells CASSLAGTKDTQYF. CDR3 bases: TGTGCCAGCAGCTTAGCGGGGACTAAAGATACGCAGTATTTT. The whole variable domain, filled in from reference TRBV7-2 and TRBJ2-3, reads GAGVSQSPSNKVTEKGKDVELRCDPISGHTALYWYRQSLGQGLEFLIYFQGNSAPDKSGLPSDRFSAERTGGSVSTLTIQRTQQEDSAVYLCASSLAGTKDTQYFGPGTRLTVL.

This clonotype was counted at least ten times. This rearrangement joins TRBV28 to TRBJ1-2, with D possibly matching TRBD1 (5 bases). The CDR3 spans 12 residues. CDR1 MDHEN and CDR2 SYDVKM come from the germline V gene. V dropped 4 bases and J dropped 5 bases, with 8 bases sitting between them. The CDR3 region has the DNA TGTGCCAGCAGTTCCACAGGTTATGGCTACACCTTC. Residues: CASSSTGYGYTF.

This clonotype was counted many times. The rearrangement links TRBV7-2 to TRBJ2-7, with 8 bases identical to TRBD1. The germline gives CDR1 SGHTA, CDR2 FQGNSA. Trimming removed 5 bases from V and 1 base from J; junction bases left unmatched: 7. The CDR3 loop spans 15 amino acids. The CDR3 DNA reads TGTGCCAGCAGCCGCGGACAGGGCCCTTCCTACGAGCAGTACTTC. Its protein is CASSRGQGPSYEQYF.

Ten or more counts support this clonotype. The chain links TRBV5-1 to TRBJ1-2; tentative D call: TRBD1 (5 bases). The CDR3 length is 15 residues. Per germline, CDR1 SGHRS and CDR2 YFSETQ. Trimming removed 0 bases from V and 6 bases from J, with 15 bases in between. CDR3 region: CASSLGGGGKHGYTF. CDR3 in DNA: TGCGCCAGCAGCTTGGGGGGGGGGGGTAAGCATGGCTACACCTTC.

Many counts were recorded for this clonotype. This sequence joins TRBV7-3 and TRBJ1-1, with unresolved D. V lost 5 bases and J 6 bases, leaving 10 bases between the germline ends. The CDR3 runs to 12 residues. CDR1 and CDR2 (germline): SGHTA, FQGTGA. In DNA form, the CDR3 reads TGTGCCAGCAGCCGCTCGAAGGCTGAAGCTTTCTTT. Protein sequence: CASSRSKAEAFF.

This clonotype was seen ten or more times. This chain connects TRBV7-2 to TRBJ2-3; D perhaps matches TRBD2 (6 bases). V lost 3 bases and J lost 6, with 13 bases in between. CDR3 length equals 14 residues. CDR1 is SGHTA and CDR2 is FQGNSA in the germline V gene. DNA of the CDR3: TGTGCCAGCAGCTTGAGCGGGTTCGGTGATACGCAGTATTTT. Translated: CASSLSGFGDTQYF.

Note on this clonotype: A much more abundant neighbour one base away suggests this may be a read error. V and J are TRBV6-1 and TRBJ2-1; D not resolved. CDR3 length equals 15 residues. The germline gives CDR1 MNHNS, CDR2 SASEGT. With 5 bases removed from V and 5 bases from J, the gap between germline ends came to 16 bases. The DNA for the CDR3 is TGTGCCAGCAGTTCTCGCAGCTCCAATAACAATGAGCAGTTCTTC. It yields the protein CASSSRSSNNNEQFF.

This clonotype has only one observation. The chain links TRBV28 to TRBJ1-3, with D hard to call. Trimming pared 3 bases from V and 4 bases from J, leaving 10 bases between. CDR1 and CDR2 from the germline V gene are MDHEN and SYDVKM. The CDR3 totals 14 residues. The CDR3 region has the DNA TGTGCCAGCAGTTTGTCAGGCGCAGGAAACACCATATATTTT. This encodes CASSLSGAGNTIYF.

The table lists this clonotype with a few counts. The rearrangement uses TRBV4-1 and TRBJ2-3; TRBD2 matches at 9 bases. Germline-derived CDR1 and CDR2 are MGHRA and YSYEKL. This CDR3 comprises 19 residues. The junction had 16 bases not matched to a gene; V was cut back by 3 bases and J by 3 bases. CDR3 sequence (DNA): TGCGCCAGCAGCCAGGCGGGGGGGCCGAGTGCGCTGAGGACAGATACGCAGTATTTT. Protein product: CASSQAGGPSALRTDTQYF.

This clonotype was seen repeatedly, ten times or more. CDR3 sequence (DNA): TGTGCCAGCAGCTTAGCGGAACAGGGTGAGCAGTTCTTC. This translates into CASSLAEQGEQFF. The chain combines TRBV7-2 with TRBJ2-1; D is possibly TRBD1 (6 bases). Germline CDR1 SGHTA, CDR2 FQGNSA. The CDR3 is 13 residues long. Trimming shortened V by 0 bases and J by 9 bases, and 9 bases separated the two germline ends.

This clonotype was observed many times. The gene calls are TRBV7-8 and TRBJ1-1, with unresolved D. Per germline, CDR1 SGHVS and CDR2 FQNEAQ. Trimming removed 3 bases from V and 6 bases from J, with 11 bases in between. This CDR3 has 13 residues. The chain's CDR3 is CASSFGRQSEAFF. The DNA of the CDR3 is TGTGCCAGCAGCTTTGGAAGGCAGTCTGAAGCTTTCTTT.

In its sample, this clonotype was seen a few times. The rearrangement links TRBV20-1 to TRBJ2-1, with unresolved D. CDR1 is DFQATT and CDR2 is SNEGSKA in the germline V gene (reference sequence). The CDR3 contains 13 residues. CDR3 sequence: CSALDTLRNEQFF. The DNA of the CDR3 is TGCAGCGCCCTCGACACCCTGCGCAATGAGCAGTTCTTC.

This clonotype showed up many times. The V call is TRBV24-1, the J call TRBJ1-2, with D hard to call. Germline CDR1 KGHDR, CDR2 SFDVKD. The CDR3 covers 16 residues. V was trimmed by 0 bases and J by 2 bases, leaving 12 bases between them. CDR3 region: CATSDLPGEKNYGYTF. CDR3 nucleotide sequence: TGTGCCACCAGTGATTTGCCTGGGGAGAAGAACTATGGCTACACCTTC.

This clonotype was picked up many times. The rearrangement links TRBV7-2 to TRBJ2-2; 12 bases align to TRBD2. CDR1 and CDR2 (germline): SGHTA, FQGNSA. The CDR3 runs to 16 residues. Trimming at V came to 4 bases and at J to 1 base, leaving 1 base not matched to a gene. The CDR3 nucleotides read TGTGCCAGCAGCTCTAGCGGGAGGGTGAACACCGGGGAGCTGTTTTTT. Translation: CASSSSGRVNTGELFF.

This clonotype occurred many times. CDR3 DNA: TGTGCCAGCAGCTTAGACAGTAAACTGAACACTGAAGCTTTCTTT. Translating it yields CASSLDSKLNTEAFF. This chain connects TRBV11-2 to TRBJ1-1; D unresolved. Germline V gene data show CDR1 as SGHAT and CDR2 as FQNNGV. Trimming took off 0 bases at V and 0 bases at J, with 8 bases between the two ends. CDR3 length: 15 residues.

In this sample, this clonotype turned up many times. The genes are TRBV6-2 or TRBV6-3 and TRBJ1-1, with D hard to call. The CDR3 consists of 13 residues. The V and J ends lost 1 base and 4 bases respectively, with 7 bases between them. Germline-derived CDR1 and CDR2 are MNHEY and SVGEGT. CDR3 amino acids: CASSYFPSTEAFF. DNA for the CDR3: TGTGCCAGCAGTTACTTTCCGAGCACTGAAGCTTTCTTT.

This clonotype appeared many times. The chain is built from TRBV28 and TRBJ2-7; D is ambiguous. V shed 6 bases and J shed 3 bases, with 12 bases lying between them. The CDR3 is made up of 13 amino acids. Per germline, CDR1 MDHEN and CDR2 SYDVKM. The CDR3 nucleotides read TGTGCCAGCAGCGTCTCGGGTCACTACGAGCAGTACTTC. Protein sequence: CASSVSGHYEQYF.

This clonotype was observed at least ten times. The chain combines TRBV7-2 with TRBJ2-7, with 11 bases lining up with TRBD2. V gave up 1 base and J gave up 0 bases; unmatched junction bases: 8. Germline V CDR1 and CDR2: SGHTA, FQGNSA. The CDR3 has 18 residues. Here the CDR3 reads CASSLVSTSGVSSYEQYF. As DNA, the CDR3 is TGTGCCAGCAGCTTAGTTTCGACTAGCGGGGTTAGCTCCTACGAGCAGTACTTC.